Listed here are 12 T cell receptor beta chains from one sample, sequenced in a study of blood T cell dynamics during melanoma immunotherapy. The assay was immunoSEQ multiplex PCR, and TCRdb's table has in-frame clones only and misses some. The sample shows under 9,500 clones, 85% of them seen only once. Stated time point: week 3, after first cycle of checkpoint inhibitor. The input for sequencing was blood, taken from a patient treated with checkpoint blockade. These receptors came from a human donor with melanoma.

The CDR3 region has the DNA TGTGCCAGCAGTTTTAGCGGGGCAACCTACGAGCAGTACTTC. As protein: CASSFSGATYEQYF. This chain joins TRBV27 and TRBJ2-5, with TRBD2 matching 8 bases. The assigned J gene may be wrong: the sequence end matches TRBJ2-7 better. This CDR3 comprises 14 residues. The germline V gene has CDR1 MNHEY and CDR2 SMNVEV (reference sequence).

This clone has more than one count but fewer than ten. The V and J genes are TRBV11-1 and TRBJ1-5; D call uncertain. Germline V CDR1 and CDR2: SGHAT, FQDESV (reference sequence). CDR3 size: 15 residues. V shed 4 bases and J shed 5 bases, with 15 bases lying between them. The chain's CDR3 is CASSSSRAGDQPQHF. The DNA of the CDR3 is TGTGCCAGCAGCTCCTCCCGGGCCGGAGATCAGCCCCAGCATTTT. Filled out from reference TRBV11-1 and TRBJ1-5, the complete variable domain reads EAEVAQSPRYKITEKSQAVAFWCDPISGHATLYWYRQILGQGPELLVQFQDESVVDDSQLPKDRFSAERLKGVDSTLKIQPAELGDSAMYLCASSSSRAGDQPQHFGDGTRLSIL.

The V call is TRBV6-6, the J call TRBJ2-7; 8 bases map to TRBD1. V was pared by 4 bases and J by 5 bases, with 7 bases of the junction left unmatched. The CDR3 contains 14 residues. The germline V gene encodes CDR1 MNHNY and CDR2 SVGAGI (reference sequence). CDR3 in amino acids: CASSWAGGSDEQYF. The CDR3 nucleotides read TGTGCCAGCAGTTGGGCAGGGGGCAGCGACGAGCAGTACTTC.

Here the CDR3 reads CASSPSRVELPQPQHF. DNA of the CDR3: TGTGCCAGCAGCCCTAGTCGGGTTGAGCTGCCCCAGCCCCAGCATTTT. The chain is built from TRBV9 and TRBJ1-5; D unclear. The CDR3 is 16 residues long. V lost 4 bases to trimming and J lost 7 bases, with 21 bases between them. Germline loops: CDR1 SGDLS, CDR2 YYNGEE.

This clone was found once. The gene calls are TRBV6-1 and TRBJ1-2; D remains ambiguous. V dropped 3 bases and J dropped 8 bases, with 16 bases sitting between them. The CDR3 is 14 residues long. Per germline, CDR1 MNHNS and CDR2 SASEGT. This chain's CDR3 is CASSDNGVGGGYTF. The CDR3 nucleotides read TGTGCCAGCAGTGATAATGGGGTTGGTGGGGGCTACACCTTC.

The V and J genes are TRBV6-6 and TRBJ2-7; 13 positions match TRBD2. Germline V gives CDR1 MNHNY, CDR2 SVGAGI (reference sequence). V shed 6 bases and J 7 bases; nucleotides not matched to a gene: 9. This CDR3 is built from 15 residues. The DNA for the CDR3 is TGTGCCAGCAGAGAAACTAGCGGGAGGGCCCGGGAGCAGTACTTC. Translating it yields CASRETSGRAREQYF.

V gene TRBV29-1 combines with J gene TRBJ2-5; D perhaps matches TRBD1 (6 bases). Between the trimmed V and J ends, which lost 0 bases and 5 bases, there was a span of 19 bases. Germline V CDR1 and CDR2: SQVTM, ANQGSEA. The CDR3 is 16 residues long. The CDR3, as DNA: TGCAGCGTTGAAGACCGGGTACAGGGAGATGGGGAGACCCAGTACTTC. It encodes CSVEDRVQGDGETQYF. Combining the CDR3 with reference TRBV29-1 and TRBJ2-5 gives the whole variable domain SAVISQKPSRDICQRGTSLTIQCQVDSQVTMMFWYRQQPGQSLTLIATANQGSEATYESGFVIDKFPISRPNLTFSTLTVSNMSPEDSSIYLCSVEDRVQGDGETQYFGPGTRLLVL.

The chain links TRBV28 to TRBJ2-1, with TRBD1 identical over 9 bases. This CDR3 contains 14 residues. Trimming removed 7 bases from V and 8 bases from J; junction bases left unmatched: 9. Germline V gives CDR1 MDHEN, CDR2 SYDVKM. The CDR3 loop reads CASIPDRGIYEQFF. The CDR3 DNA is TGTGCCAGCATTCCGGACAGGGGAATCTATGAGCAGTTCTTC.

The chain uses TRBV27 and TRBJ2-7; no definite D call. This CDR3 has 14 amino acids. Deletions cut 6 bases from V and 2 bases from J, with 14 bases between. Germline CDR1 reads MNHEY; CDR2 reads SMNVEV (reference sequence). CDR3 amino acids: CASRRLEPPYEQYF. The CDR3 nucleotides are TGTGCCAGCAGACGCCTAGAACCCCCCTACGAGCAGTACTTC.

The chain links TRBV9 to TRBJ1-1; the match to TRBD1 covers 7 bases. Germline V CDR1 and CDR2: SGDLS, YYNGEE. The CDR3 totals 14 residues. Unmatched junction bases numbered 3, after V lost 3 bases and J lost 1 base. The CDR3 reads CASSGRQGNTEAFF. The CDR3 DNA reads as TGTGCCAGCAGCGGAAGACAGGGGAACACTGAAGCTTTCTTT.

J is TRBJ1-3 and V is TRBV7-2, with D hard to call. Germline V CDR1 and CDR2: SGHTA, FQGNSA. V was cut by 7 bases and J by 2 bases, with 12 bases left in between. This CDR3 is built from 14 residues. The CDR3 region is CASNWGSAGNTIYF. The DNA of the CDR3 is TGTGCCAGCAATTGGGGTTCAGCTGGAAACACCATATATTTT.

The genes are TRBV28 and TRBJ1-3, with unresolved D. V lost 2 bases and J 4 bases, leaving 6 bases between the germline ends. The CDR3 is 13 amino acids. Looked up from germline, CDR1 is MDHEN and CDR2 is SYDVKM. CDR3 sequence reads: CASSLPPGNTIYF. CDR3 DNA: TGTGCCAGCAGTTTACCCCCCGGAAACACCATATATTTT.